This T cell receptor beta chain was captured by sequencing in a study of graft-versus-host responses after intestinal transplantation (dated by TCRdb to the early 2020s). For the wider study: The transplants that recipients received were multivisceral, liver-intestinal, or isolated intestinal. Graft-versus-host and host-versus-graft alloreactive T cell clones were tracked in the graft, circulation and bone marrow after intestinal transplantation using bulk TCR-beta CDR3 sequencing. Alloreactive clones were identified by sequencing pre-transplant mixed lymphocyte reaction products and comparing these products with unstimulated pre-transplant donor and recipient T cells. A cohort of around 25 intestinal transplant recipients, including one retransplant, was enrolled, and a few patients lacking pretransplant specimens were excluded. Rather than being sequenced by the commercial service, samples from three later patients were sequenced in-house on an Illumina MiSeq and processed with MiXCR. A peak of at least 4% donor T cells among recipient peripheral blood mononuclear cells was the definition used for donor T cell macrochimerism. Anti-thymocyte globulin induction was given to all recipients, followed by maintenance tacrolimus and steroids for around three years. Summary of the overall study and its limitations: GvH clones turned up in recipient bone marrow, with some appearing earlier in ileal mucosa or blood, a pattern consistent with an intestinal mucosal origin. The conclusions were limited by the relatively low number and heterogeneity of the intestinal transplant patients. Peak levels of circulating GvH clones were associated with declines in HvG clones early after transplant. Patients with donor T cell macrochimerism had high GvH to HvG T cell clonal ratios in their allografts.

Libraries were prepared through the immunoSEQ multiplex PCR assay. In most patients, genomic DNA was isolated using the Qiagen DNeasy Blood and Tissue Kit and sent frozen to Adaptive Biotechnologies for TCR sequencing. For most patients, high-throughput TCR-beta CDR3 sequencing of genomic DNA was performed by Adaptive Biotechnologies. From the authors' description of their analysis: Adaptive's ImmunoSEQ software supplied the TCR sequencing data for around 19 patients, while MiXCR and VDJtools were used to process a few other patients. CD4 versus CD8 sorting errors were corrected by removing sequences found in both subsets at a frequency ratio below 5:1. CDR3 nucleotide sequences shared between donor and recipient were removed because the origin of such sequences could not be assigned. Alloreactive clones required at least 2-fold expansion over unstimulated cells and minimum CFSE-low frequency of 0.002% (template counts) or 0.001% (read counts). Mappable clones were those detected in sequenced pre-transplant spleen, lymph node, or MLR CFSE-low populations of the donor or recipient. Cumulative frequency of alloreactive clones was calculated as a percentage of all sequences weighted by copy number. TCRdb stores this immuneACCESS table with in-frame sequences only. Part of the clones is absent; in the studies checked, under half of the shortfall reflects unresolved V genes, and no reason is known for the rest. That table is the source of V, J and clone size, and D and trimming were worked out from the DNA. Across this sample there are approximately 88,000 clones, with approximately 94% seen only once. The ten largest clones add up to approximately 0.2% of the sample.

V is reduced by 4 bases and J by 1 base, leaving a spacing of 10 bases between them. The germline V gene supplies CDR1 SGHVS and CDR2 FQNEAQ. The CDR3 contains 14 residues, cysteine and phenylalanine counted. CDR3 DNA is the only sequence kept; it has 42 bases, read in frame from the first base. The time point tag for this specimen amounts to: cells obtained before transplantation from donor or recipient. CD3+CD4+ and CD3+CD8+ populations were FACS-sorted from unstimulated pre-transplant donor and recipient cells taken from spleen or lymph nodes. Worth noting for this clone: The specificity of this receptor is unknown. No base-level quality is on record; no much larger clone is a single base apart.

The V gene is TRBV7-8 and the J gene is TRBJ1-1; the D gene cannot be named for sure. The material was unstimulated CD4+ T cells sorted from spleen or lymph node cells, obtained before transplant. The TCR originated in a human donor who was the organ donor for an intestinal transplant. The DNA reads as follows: TGTGCCAGCAGCTCCGCCTTCAAGAACACTGAAGCTTTCTTT. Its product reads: CASSSAFKNTEAFF.